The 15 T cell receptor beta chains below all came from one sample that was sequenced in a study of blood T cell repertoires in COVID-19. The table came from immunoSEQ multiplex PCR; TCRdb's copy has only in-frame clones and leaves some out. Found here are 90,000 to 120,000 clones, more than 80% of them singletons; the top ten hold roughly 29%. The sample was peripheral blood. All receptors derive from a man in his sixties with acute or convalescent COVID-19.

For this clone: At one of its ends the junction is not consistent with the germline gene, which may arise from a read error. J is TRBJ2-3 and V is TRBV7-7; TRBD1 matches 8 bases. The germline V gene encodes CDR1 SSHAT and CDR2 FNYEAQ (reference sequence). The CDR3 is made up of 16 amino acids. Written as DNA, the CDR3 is TGTGCTAGCAGCCCGGACAGGGTGAGGGGAACAGATACGCAGTATTTT. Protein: CASSPDRVRGTDTQYF.

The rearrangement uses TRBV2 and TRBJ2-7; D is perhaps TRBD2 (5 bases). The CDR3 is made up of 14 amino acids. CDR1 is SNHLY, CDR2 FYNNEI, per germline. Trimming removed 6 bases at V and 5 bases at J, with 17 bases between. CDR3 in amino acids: CASRMVRDKDEQYV. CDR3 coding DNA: TGTGCCAGCAGGATGGTGAGGGATAAGGACGAGCAGTACGTC.

The CDR3 region is CASSGSTDTQYF. CDR3 coding DNA: TGTGCCAGCAGCGGGAGTACAGATACGCAGTATTTT. V is TRBV2 and J is TRBJ2-3, with D possibly TRBD2 on 6 matching bases. With 6 bases removed from V and 3 bases from J, the gap between germline ends came to 7 bases. Germline V gives CDR1 SNHLY, CDR2 FYNNEI. The CDR3 contains 12 residues.

CDR3 nucleotide sequence: TGTGCCAGCAGAAATCCCGGGACAGGATTTAATGAGCAGTTCTTC. Its protein product is CASRNPGTGFNEQFF. The chain carries TRBV6-5 and TRBJ2-1; TRBD1 matches 8 bases. This CDR3 is built from 15 residues. Trimming removed 6 bases from V and 7 bases from J; junction bases left unmatched: 11. CDR1 and CDR2 (germline): MNHEY, SVGAGI.

In DNA form, the CDR3 reads TGCGCCAGCAGCTTGGCGGGGGGCTCCAATTCACCCCTCCACTTT. It encodes CASSLAGGSNSPLHF. The chain recombines TRBV5-1 with TRBJ1-6; perhaps TRBD1 as D (6 bases). The V end was cut by 0 bases, the J end by 7 bases, with 11 bases between. Germline CDR1 and CDR2: SGHRS and YFSETQ. The CDR3 sequence is 15 residues long. The whole variable domain, remainder taken from reference TRBV5-1 and TRBJ1-6, is KAGVTQTPRYLIKTRGQQVTLSCSPISGHRSVSWYQQTPGQGLQFLFEYFSETQRNKGNFPGRFSGRQFSNSRSEMNVSTLELGDSALYLCASSLAGGSNSPLHFGNGTRLTVT.

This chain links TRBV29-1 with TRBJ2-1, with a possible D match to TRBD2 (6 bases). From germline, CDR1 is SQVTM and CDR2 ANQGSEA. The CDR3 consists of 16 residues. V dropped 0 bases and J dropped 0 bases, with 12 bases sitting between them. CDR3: CSVEDAWEASYNEQFF. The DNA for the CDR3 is TGCAGCGTTGAAGATGCTTGGGAGGCCTCCTACAATGAGCAGTTCTTC.

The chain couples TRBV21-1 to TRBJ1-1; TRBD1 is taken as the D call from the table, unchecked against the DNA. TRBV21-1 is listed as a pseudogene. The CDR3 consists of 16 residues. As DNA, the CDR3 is TGTGCCAGCAGCAAATCGTCAGGGTATCCCCCGTCCGAAGCTTTCTTT. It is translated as CASSKSSGYPPSEAFF.

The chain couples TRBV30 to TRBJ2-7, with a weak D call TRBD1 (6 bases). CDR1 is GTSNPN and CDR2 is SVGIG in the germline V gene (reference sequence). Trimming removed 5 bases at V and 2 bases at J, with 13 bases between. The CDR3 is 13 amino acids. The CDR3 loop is CAWAKTGTYEQYV. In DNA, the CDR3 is TGTGCCTGGGCCAAAACAGGGACCTACGAGCAGTACGTC.

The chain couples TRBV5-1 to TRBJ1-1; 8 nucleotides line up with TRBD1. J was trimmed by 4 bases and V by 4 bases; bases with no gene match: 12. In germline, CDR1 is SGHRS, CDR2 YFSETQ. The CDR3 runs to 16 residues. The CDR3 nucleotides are TGCGCCAGCAGCCCCCGGACAGGGACGGGGACCACTGAAGCTTTCTTT. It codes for CASSPRTGTGTTEAFF.

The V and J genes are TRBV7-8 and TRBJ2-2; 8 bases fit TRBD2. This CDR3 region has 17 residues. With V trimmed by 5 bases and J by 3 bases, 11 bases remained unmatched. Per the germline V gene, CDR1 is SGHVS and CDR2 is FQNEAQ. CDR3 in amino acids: CASSPGGGTSDTGELFF. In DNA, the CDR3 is TGTGCCAGCAGCCCGGGCGGGGGGACTTCGGACACCGGGGAGCTGTTTTTT. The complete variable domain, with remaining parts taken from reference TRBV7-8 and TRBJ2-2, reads GAGVSQSPRYKVAKRGQDVALRCDPISGHVSLFWYQQALGQGPEFLTYFQNEAQLDKSGLPSDRFFAERPEGSVSTLKIQRTQQEDSAVYLCASSPGGGTSDTGELFFGEGSRLTVL.

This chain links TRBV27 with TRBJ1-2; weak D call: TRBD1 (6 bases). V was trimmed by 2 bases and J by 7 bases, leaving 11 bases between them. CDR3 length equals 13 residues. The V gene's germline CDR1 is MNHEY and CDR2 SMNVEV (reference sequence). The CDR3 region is CASSLPGDVGYTF. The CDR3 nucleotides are TGTGCCAGCAGTTTACCAGGGGACGTTGGCTACACCTTC.

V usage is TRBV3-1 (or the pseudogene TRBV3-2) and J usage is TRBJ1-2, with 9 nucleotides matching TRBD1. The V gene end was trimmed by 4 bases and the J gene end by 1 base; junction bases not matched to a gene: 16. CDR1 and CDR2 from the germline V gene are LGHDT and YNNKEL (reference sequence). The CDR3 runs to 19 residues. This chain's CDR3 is CASSPTSFGTGTFNYGYTF. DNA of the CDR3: TGTGCCAGCAGCCCAACGTCCTTCGGGACAGGGACCTTTAACTATGGCTACACCTTC.

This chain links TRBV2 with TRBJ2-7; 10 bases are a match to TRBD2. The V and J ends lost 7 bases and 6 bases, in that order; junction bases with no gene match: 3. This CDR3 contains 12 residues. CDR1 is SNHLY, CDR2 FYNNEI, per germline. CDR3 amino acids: CASTPSGSEQYF. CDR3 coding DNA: TGTGCCAGCACCCCTAGCGGGAGCGAGCAGTACTTC.

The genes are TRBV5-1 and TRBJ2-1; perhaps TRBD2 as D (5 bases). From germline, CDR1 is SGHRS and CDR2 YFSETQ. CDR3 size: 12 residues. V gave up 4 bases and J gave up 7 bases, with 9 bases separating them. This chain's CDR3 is CASSPTTNEQFF. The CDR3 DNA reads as TGCGCCAGCAGCCCGACTACGAATGAGCAGTTCTTC.

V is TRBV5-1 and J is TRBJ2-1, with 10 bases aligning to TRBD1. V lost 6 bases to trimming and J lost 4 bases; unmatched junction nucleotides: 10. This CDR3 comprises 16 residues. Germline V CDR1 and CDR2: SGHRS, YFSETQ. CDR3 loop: CASTGRGTGDYNEQFF. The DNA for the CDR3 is TGCGCCAGCACCGGGAGGGGGACAGGGGATTACAATGAGCAGTTCTTC. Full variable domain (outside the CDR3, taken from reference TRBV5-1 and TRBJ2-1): KAGVTQTPRYLIKTRGQQVTLSCSPISGHRSVSWYQQTPGQGLQFLFEYFSETQRNKGNFPGRFSGRQFSNSRSEMNVSTLELGDSALYLCASTGRGTGDYNEQFFGPGTRLTVL.